The rows below give T cell receptor beta chains drawn from one sample of a study of blood T cell repertoires in COVID-19. Sequenced by immunoSEQ multiplex PCR; TCRdb stores in-frame clones only, minus some. The table records under 250,000 clones, approximately 86% of them present only once. The specimen sequenced was peripheral blood. All receptors derive from a man aged 35-49 years with acute or convalescent COVID-19. The CDR3 runs from the conserved cysteine through the conserved F or W. A D gene is named only where the DNA matches it firmly. Size tells how often a clone was seen (once, few, many) or the class of an expanded clone, and some rows leave it out.

D | J | V | size | CDR3 | DNA
- | TRBJ1-5 | TRBV7-6 | - | CASSLPQGNNQPQHF | TGTGCCAGCAGCTTACCACAGGGTAACAATCAGCCCCAGCATTTT
TRBD1 | TRBJ1-6 | TRBV4-2 | - | CASSQDLRGRFTGRSPLHF | TGTGCCAGCAGTCAAGATCTAAGGGGGCGTTTTACGGGAAGATCGCCCCTCCACTTT
- | TRBJ2-7 | TRBV7-2 | - | CASSQSREREQYF | TGTGCCAGCAGCCAGTCAAGGGAGAGGGAGCAGTACTTC
- | TRBJ1-1 | TRBV6-2/TRBV6-3 | - | CASSYWQATEAFF | TGTGCCAGCAGTTACTGGCAGGCCACTGAAGCTTTCTTT
TRBD1 | TRBJ2-7 | TRBV18 | - | CASSPFKDRGYEQYF | TGTGCCAGCTCACCATTCAAGGACAGGGGATACGAGCAGTACTTC
- | TRBJ2-7 | TRBV7-6 | - | CASSFNPGQYPYEQYF | TGTGCCAGCAGCTTCAACCCTGGGCAGTACCCCTACGAGCAGTACTTC
TRBD1 | TRBJ2-1 | TRBV24-1 | - | CATSDLWDRHNEQFF | TGTGCCACCAGTGATTTGTGGGACAGGCACAATGAGCAGTTCTTC
TRBD2 | TRBJ2-1 | TRBV5-1 | - | CASSRPTSGGVSYNEQFF | TGCGCCAGCAGCCGCCCGACTAGCGGAGGAGTGTCGTACAATGAGCAGTTCTTC
TRBD1 | TRBJ2-5 | TRBV4-2 | - | CASSPEDRVETQYF | TGTGCCAGCAGCCCCGAGGACAGGGTTGAGACCCAGTACTTC
- | TRBJ1-4 | TRBV7-2 | - | CASSLSLSGGEANEKLFF | TGTGCCAGCAGCTTATCCCTCTCAGGAGGGGAGGCTAATGAAAAACTGTTTTTT
- | TRBJ1-6 | TRBV4-2 | - | CASSQDFSNSPLHF | TGTGCCAGCAGCCAAGATTTTAGTAATTCACCCCTCCACTTT
TRBD2 | TRBJ2-3 | TRBV7-2 | - | CASSQQAGEASDTQYF | TGTGCCAGCAGCCAACAAGCGGGAGAGGCGTCAGATACGCAGTATTTT
- | TRBJ2-5 | TRBV24-1 | - | CATSDSGPEETQYF | TGTGCCACCAGTGATTCGGGTCCAGAAGAGACCCAGTACTTC
- | TRBJ2-1 | TRBV27 | - | CASSLAPDFLSSYNEQFF | TGTGCCAGCAGTTTAGCCCCGGACTTCCTAAGCTCCTACAATGAGCAGTTCTTC
- | TRBJ2-7 | TRBV5-1 | - | CASSLDNYEQYF | TGCGCCAGCAGCTTGGACAACTACGAGCAGTACTTC
TRBD1 | TRBJ1-6 | TRBV18 | - | CASSPRTGGQSPLHF | TGTGCCAGCTCACCAAGGACAGGGGGCCAGTCACCCCTCCACTTT
TRBD2 | TRBJ2-1 | TRBV5-4 | - | CASSLTSGRRVGNEQFF | TGTGCCAGCAGCTTGACTAGCGGGAGGAGGGTTGGTAATGAGCAGTTCTTC
TRBD2 | TRBJ2-1 | TRBV7-2 | - | CASRWGGSGDEQFF | TGTGCCAGCCGATGGGGCGGGAGCGGGGATGAGCAGTTCTTC
TRBD2 | TRBJ2-7 | TRBV5-1 | - | CASSFGDYSYEQYF | TGCGCCAGCAGCTTCGGGGACTACTCCTACGAGCAGTACTTC
- | TRBJ2-6 | TRBV7-3 | - | CASSLSRSGANVLTF | TGTGCCAGCAGCTTATCTAGGTCCGGGGCCAACGTCCTGACTTTC
- | TRBJ1-1 | TRBV12-3/TRBV12-4 | - | CASLDRNTEAFF | TGTGCCAGCCTTGACAGGAACACTGAAGCTTTCTTT
- | TRBJ2-1 | TRBV18 | once | CASSPGLGVHEQFF | TGTGCCAGCTCACCAGGGTTGGGAGTACATGAGCAGTTCTTC
- | TRBJ2-7 | TRBV28 | - | CASSPSGPVYEQYF | TGTGCCAGCAGCCCCTCGGGTCCAGTGTACGAGCAGTACTTC
TRBD1 | TRBJ1-2 | TRBV18 | - | CASSPGTGGLYGYTF | TGTGCCAGCTCACCAGGGACAGGGGGCCTTTATGGCTACACCTTC
TRBD1 | TRBJ1-2 | TRBV5-6 | - | CASSFPTGEAGGYTF | TGTGCCAGCAGCTTTCCCACAGGGGAAGCGGGCGGCTACACCTTC
TRBD1 | TRBJ2-1 | TRBV28 | - | CASSPGQGSQKKFF | TGTGCCAGCAGCCCGGGACAGGGGTCCCAAAAAAAGTTCTTC
- | TRBJ2-3 | TRBV25-1 | - | CASSELTSFTDTQYF | TGTGCCAGCAGTGAATTGACTAGTTTCACAGATACGCAGTATTTT
- | TRBJ2-2 | TRBV2 | - | CASSLLPPFDTGELFF | TGTGCCAGCAGCCTACTACCGCCTTTCGACACCGGGGAGCTGTTTTTT
TRBD1 | TRBJ2-7 | TRBV27 | - | CASSLGQVYEQYF | TGTGCCAGCAGCCTAGGACAGGTCTACGAGCAGTACTTC
TRBD1 | TRBJ1-2 | TRBV4-1 | - | CASSPSISDRVGTNYGYTF | TGCGCCAGCAGCCCCTCAATCTCGGACAGGGTAGGAACTAACTATGGCTACACCTTC
TRBD2 | TRBJ2-5 | TRBV3-1/TRBV3-2 | - | CASSPQVAGGQETQYF | TGTGCCAGCAGCCCCCAGGTAGCGGGGGGCCAAGAGACCCAGTACTTC
TRBD1 | TRBJ2-1 | TRBV28 | - | CASSSPEVGTGYDNEQFF | TGTGCCAGCAGTTCTCCAGAGGTGGGGACAGGGTACGACAATGAGCAGTTCTTC
TRBD2 | TRBJ2-2 | TRBV2 | - | CASSDREVLTGELFF | TGTGCCAGCAGTGATCGGGAGGTCTTGACCGGGGAGCTGTTTTTT
TRBD2 | TRBJ2-7 | TRBV6-5 | - | CASSYGLAGGYEQYF | TGTGCCAGCAGTTACGGCCTAGCGGGGGGCTACGAGCAGTACTTC
TRBD2 | TRBJ2-7 | TRBV10-1 | - | CASSGGGRGYEQYF | TGCGCCAGCAGTGGGGGGGGTAGAGGCTACGAGCAGTACTTC
- | TRBJ1-1 | TRBV5-1 | - | CASSRDTLNTEAFF | TGCGCCAGCAGTCGGGACACGCTGAACACTGAAGCTTTCTTT
TRBD1 | TRBJ1-3 | TRBV7-2 | - | CASSPSGGIGNTIYF | TGTGCCAGCAGCCCCTCAGGGGGCATCGGAAACACCATATATTTT
- | TRBJ1-2 | TRBV5-4 | few | CASSLEGGYTF | TGTGCCAGCAGCTTGGAGGGGGGCTACACCTTC
- | TRBJ1-1 | TRBV12-3/TRBV12-4 | - | CASSSQQSTEAFF | TGTGCCAGCAGTTCGCAACAGAGCACTGAAGCTTTCTTT
- | TRBJ1-3 | TRBV5-1 | - | CASSLQGGSGNTIYF | TGCGCCAGCAGCTTACAGGGTGGATCTGGAAACACCATATATTTT
TRBD1 | TRBJ2-4 | TRBV2 | - | CASRTGQGIGNIQYF | TGTGCCAGCAGGACCGGACAGGGCATCGGAAACATTCAGTACTTC
TRBD1 | TRBJ1-1 | TRBV13 | - | CASSRLQGVPRHTEAFF | TGTGCCAGCAGCCGACTACAGGGGGTTCCGAGGCACACTGAAGCTTTCTTT
- | TRBJ1-5 | TRBV7-3 | - | CASSLRDSNQPQHF | TGTGCCAGCAGCTTACGGGATAGCAATCAGCCCCAGCATTTT
- | TRBJ1-4 | TRBV19 | - | CASSISLWQGGVNNEKLFF | TGTGCCAGTAGTATCTCCCTGTGGCAGGGAGGTGTTAATAATGAAAAACTGTTTTTT
- | TRBJ1-2 | TRBV25-1 | - | CASSERRVGGYTF | TGTGCCAGCAGTGAACGGAGGGTGGGTGGCTACACCTTC
- | TRBJ1-1 | TRBV27 | - | CASSLDTSSQAFF | TGTGCCAGCAGTTTAGACACCTCCTCGCAAGCTTTCTTT
TRBD1 | TRBJ2-7 | TRBV11-2 | - | CASSLGQDLSYEQYF | TGTGCCAGCAGCTTGGGACAGGATCTCAGCTACGAGCAGTACTTC
TRBD2 | TRBJ2-1 | TRBV27 | - | CASRREGLSGEQFF | TGTGCCAGCAGGCGGGAGGGCCTCAGCGGTGAGCAGTTCTTC
TRBD2 | TRBJ2-5 | TRBV5-4 | - | CASSRARSGGETQYF | TGTGCCAGCAGCCGAGCACGGTCGGGGGGGGAGACCCAGTACTTC
TRBD1 | TRBJ1-3 | TRBV2 | - | CASSEIGDSFSGNTIYF | TGTGCCAGCAGTGAAATTGGGGACAGCTTCTCTGGAAACACCATATATTTT
TRBD1 | TRBJ1-6 | TRBV6-5 | - | CASSDVDRVNSPLHF | TGTGCCAGCAGCGACGTGGACAGGGTCAATTCACCCCTCCACTTT
- | TRBJ1-1 | TRBV5-1 | - | CASSPRGQGSTEAFF | TGCGCCAGCAGCCCCCGTGGCCAGGGTAGCACTGAAGCTTTCTTT
TRBD1 | TRBJ1-2 | TRBV18 | - | CASSPGGQVDYGYTF | TGTGCCAGCTCACCGGGGGGACAGGTGGACTATGGCTACACCTTC
TRBD1 | TRBJ2-1 | TRBV19 | few | CASSILELGTAQFF | TGTGCCAGTAGTATACTTGAGTTGGGGACAGCGCAGTTCTTC
- | TRBJ2-5 | TRBV5-1 | - | CASSLGGNSQETQYF | TGCGCCAGCAGCTTGGGGGGCAACAGCCAAGAGACCCAGTACTTC